What follows are 32 T cell receptor beta chains derived from one specimen sequenced in a study of T cell changes during pregnancy in multiple sclerosis. Clones were read by immunoSEQ multiplex PCR, and TCRdb kept only the in-frame ones, dropping some. The table shows some 23,000 clones, with about 89% occurring only once. The source was CD8+ T cells from peripheral blood mononuclear cells, collected in the first trimester of pregnancy. These receptors were taken from a female donor in good health, enrolled as a control in a pregnancy study.

As concerns this clone: Other DNA sequences in this sample translate to the same CDR3. The DNA of the CDR3 is TGTGCCAGCAGTTACTCGACTAGCGGGTCCTACGAGCAGTACTTC. This gives the protein CASSYSTSGSYEQYF. The genes are TRBV6-6 and TRBJ2-7; 10 positions match TRBD2. The CDR3 contains 15 residues. Germline trimming cut 0 bases from V and 1 base from J; bases unmatched to any gene: 0. Germline V gene data show CDR1 as MNHNY and CDR2 as SVGAGI (reference sequence).

V is TRBV7-3 and J is TRBJ2-3; 7 positions match TRBD1. There are 16 residues in the CDR3. Germline values: CDR1 SGHTA, CDR2 FQGTGA. V lost 5 bases to trimming and J lost 4 bases; unmatched junction nucleotides: 12. The CDR3 bases are TGTGCCAGCAGCGCCTTCCCACAGGGGATCGCAGATACGCAGTATTTT. Its protein is CASSAFPQGIADTQYF.

The chain couples TRBV29-1 to TRBJ2-1, with D possibly TRBD1 on 5 matching bases. The germline V gene has CDR1 SQVTM and CDR2 ANQGSEA. V dropped 2 bases and J dropped 8 bases, with 13 bases sitting between them. This CDR3 region has 13 residues. The CDR3 spells CSVEQGISYEQFF. The CDR3, as DNA: TGCAGCGTTGAACAGGGAATAAGCTATGAGCAGTTCTTC.

Worth noting for this clone: This same CDR3 is encoded by further DNA sequences in the sample. The CDR3 nucleotides are TGTGCCAGCAGTGACTCTAGCGGGGGGGCAGATACGCAGTATTTT. This translates into CASSDSSGGADTQYF. The chain links TRBV6-4 to TRBJ2-3; 11 bases are shared with TRBD2. Looked up from germline, CDR1 is MRHNA and CDR2 is SNTAGT. Trimming cost V 0 bases and J 4 bases; bases outside gene matches: 0. This CDR3 is built from 15 residues.

The chain has TRBV29-1 and TRBJ2-1, with TRBD2 matching over 8 bases. The CDR3 totals 18 residues. The V gene end was trimmed by 5 bases and the J gene end by 8 bases; junction bases not matched to a gene: 23. Germline CDR1 SQVTM, CDR2 ANQGSEA. CDR3 protein: CSVFGGDKNSGTVDEQFF. In DNA, the CDR3 is TGCAGCGTTTTCGGAGGGGACAAAAATAGCGGGACCGTGGATGAGCAGTTCTTC.

The chain recombines TRBV5-4 with TRBJ1-3; unclear D gene. CDR3 length: 16 amino acids. Germline CDR1 reads SGHNT; CDR2 reads YYREEE (reference sequence). Trimming cost V 4 bases and J 0 bases, with 14 bases left between them. This CDR3 reads CASSPTFESSGNTIYF. The CDR3 DNA follows: TGTGCCAGCAGCCCCACTTTTGAGAGCTCTGGAAACACCATATATTTT.

The V gene is TRBV6-5, the J gene TRBJ2-1, with 9 bases fitting TRBD1. Per the germline V gene, CDR1 is MNHEY and CDR2 is SVGAGI. This CDR3 contains 15 residues. Germline trimming cut 6 bases from V and 8 bases from J; bases unmatched to any gene: 11. DNA of the CDR3: TGTGCCAGCAGATTTCCCGGGACAGGGATATATGAGCAGTTCTTC. This gives the protein CASRFPGTGIYEQFF.

The chain recombines TRBV4-3 with TRBJ2-7, with 8 bases fitting TRBD2. The CDR3 is made up of 16 amino acids. CDR1 and CDR2 from the germline V gene are LGHNA and YSLEER. Trimming cost V 0 bases and J 6 bases; bases outside gene matches: 10. CDR3 coding DNA: TGCGCCAGCAGCCAAGATTCGAACGGGAGGGCTGGCGAGCAGTACTTC. The encoded protein is CASSQDSNGRAGEQYF.

The chain employs TRBV15 and TRBJ2-3; possibly TRBD1 for D (5 bases). Germline CDR1 reads LNHNV; CDR2 reads YYDKDF (reference sequence). There are 16 residues in the CDR3. V was clipped by 4 bases and J by 2 bases, with 16 bases between them. The CDR3 protein is CATSNPIREDTDTQYF. In DNA form, the CDR3 reads TGTGCCACCAGCAACCCCATCAGGGAAGACACAGATACGCAGTATTTT.

The rearrangement uses TRBV28 and TRBJ2-1, with TRBD2 identical over 11 bases. Germline V lookup: CDR1 MDHEN, CDR2 SYDVKM. The CDR3 has 16 amino acids. Trimming took 6 bases from V and 3 from J; bases not matched to a gene: 7. CDR3 coding DNA: TGTGCCAGCAGCCAAATTGGGACTAGCGGCTACAATGAGCAGTTCTTC. This encodes CASSQIGTSGYNEQFF.

J is TRBJ2-3 and V is TRBV6-1, with 13 positions matching TRBD2. This CDR3 has 15 amino acids. Germline lookup yields CDR1 MNHNS and CDR2 SASEGT. The junction had 4 bases not matched to a gene; V was cut back by 6 bases and J by 4 bases. This chain's CDR3 is CASSLGTSGADTQYF. CDR3 sequence (DNA): TGTGCCAGCAGCTTAGGGACTAGCGGGGCAGATACGCAGTATTTT.

V gene TRBV2 combines with J gene TRBJ2-3, with TRBD2 as a possible D gene (6 bases). Germline values: CDR1 SNHLY, CDR2 FYNNEI. V was pared by 3 bases and J by 2 bases, with 12 bases between. This CDR3 region has 15 residues. DNA for the CDR3: TGTGCCAGCAGTGAGAATGGGAGGCTCACAGATACGCAGTATTTT. The encoded protein is CASSENGRLTDTQYF.

This clone was detected only once. The rearrangement uses TRBV7-2 and TRBJ2-5; no definite D call. The CDR3 contains 14 residues. Germline values: CDR1 SGHTA, CDR2 FQGNSA. V was trimmed by 1 base and J by 2 bases, leaving 8 bases between them. CDR3 bases: TGTGCCAGCAGCTTAGTCCCAGAACAAGAGACCCAGTACTTC. As protein: CASSLVPEQETQYF.

This rearrangement joins TRBV4-1 to TRBJ2-7; D is perhaps TRBD2 (6 bases). This CDR3 has 16 amino acids. Germline lookup yields CDR1 MGHRA and CDR2 YSYEKL. Trimming took off 0 bases at V and 4 bases at J, with 16 bases between the two ends. The CDR3 loop reads CASSQDFLGDSYEQYF. The CDR3 DNA reads TGCGCCAGCAGCCAAGATTTCCTGGGGGACTCGTACGAGCAGTACTTC.

The chain has TRBV18 and TRBJ1-5; 7 bases are a match to TRBD1. Germline V CDR1 and CDR2: KGHSH, LQKENI. The CDR3 loop spans 15 amino acids. V lost 3 bases, J lost 5 bases, and 7 bases stayed unmatched. CDR3 in amino acids: CASSPYRDSDQPQHF. Here the CDR3 DNA reads TGTGCCAGCTCACCTTACCGGGACAGCGATCAGCCCCAGCATTTT.

V and J are TRBV7-9 and TRBJ2-1; D perhaps matches TRBD2 (6 bases). CDR3 length: 12 residues. With 5 bases removed from V and 7 bases from J, the gap between germline ends came to 9 bases. Germline V CDR1 and CDR2: SEHNR, FQNEAQ (reference sequence). The CDR3, as DNA: TGTGCCAGCAGCCTGACTAGGAATGAGCAGTTCTTC. It yields the protein CASSLTRNEQFF.

The chain links TRBV6-4 to TRBJ2-3, with 11 bases that match TRBD2. The V gene end was trimmed by 4 bases and the J gene end by 2 bases; junction bases not matched to a gene: 5. Germline CDR1 MRHNA, CDR2 SNTAGT. The CDR3 has 16 amino acids. For the CDR3, the DNA is TGTGCCAGCAGTGCTCTAGCGGGGGGATCCACAGATACGCAGTATTTT. Translation: CASSALAGGSTDTQYF.

This chain links TRBV27 with TRBJ1-5, with D possibly matching TRBD1 (6 bases). Germline values: CDR1 MNHEY, CDR2 SMNVEV (reference sequence). The CDR3 is 12 residues long. The V end was cut by 3 bases, the J end by 6 bases, with 6 bases between. This CDR3 is CASSLTGQPQHF. In DNA form, the CDR3 reads TGTGCCAGCAGTTTGACAGGTCAGCCCCAGCATTTT.

The rearrangement joins TRBV4-1 to TRBJ1-4, with D uncertain. The V gene's germline CDR1 is MGHRA and CDR2 YSYEKL. This CDR3 contains 14 residues. Trimming removed 0 bases at V and 6 bases at J, with 8 bases between. The CDR3 is CASSQERLYEKLFF. DNA of the CDR3: TGCGCCAGCAGCCAAGAGCGGCTGTATGAAAAACTGTTTTTT.

The V call is TRBV4-1, the J call TRBJ2-5; TRBD2 aligns across 7 bases. CDR1 and CDR2 from the germline V gene are MGHRA and YSYEKL. This CDR3 spans 15 amino acids. V was clipped by 1 base and J by 4 bases; unmatched bases: 6. This CDR3 reads CASSQVGEGIETQYF. CDR3 coding DNA: TGCGCCAGCAGCCAAGTGGGGGAGGGGATAGAGACCCAGTACTTC.

V is TRBV4-1 and J is TRBJ2-5, with 11 bases identical to TRBD2. The V gene end was trimmed by 4 bases and the J gene end by 2 bases; junction bases not matched to a gene: 3. Germline V gene sequence: CDR1 MGHRA, CDR2 YSYEKL. This CDR3 is 15 amino acids long. CDR3 DNA: TGCGCCAGCAGCCCCGGGACTAGCGGTCAAGAGACCCAGTACTTC. It yields the protein CASSPGTSGQETQYF.

V is TRBV28 and J is TRBJ2-1; no firm D call. The CDR3 has 14 amino acids. The ends were cut back, 3 bases at V and 6 bases at J, with 12 bases in the middle. Germline CDR1 MDHEN, CDR2 SYDVKM. In DNA, the CDR3 is TGTGCCAGCAGTTTCCGACAAGACGGCAATGAGCAGTTCTTC. Protein sequence: CASSFRQDGNEQFF.

The rearrangement links TRBV28 to TRBJ1-6, with a possible D match to TRBD1 (6 bases). Germline CDR1 and CDR2: MDHEN and SYDVKM. The V end lost 2 bases, the J end lost 8 bases, and 7 bases lay between the germline ends. The CDR3 spans 13 residues. The CDR3 region is CASSLQGHSPLHF. The CDR3, as DNA: TGTGCCAGCAGTTTACAGGGGCATTCACCCCTCCACTTT.

V gene TRBV4-1 combines with J gene TRBJ2-7, with a weak D call TRBD2 (6 bases). This CDR3 is built from 14 residues. The germline CDR1 and CDR2 sequences are MGHRA and YSYEKL. Trimming pared 1 base from V and 1 base from J, leaving 8 bases between. CDR3 region: CASSQGGESYEQYF. The CDR3 DNA sequence: TGCGCCAGCAGCCAAGGGGGGGAGTCCTACGAGCAGTACTTC.

This rearrangement joins TRBV7-9 to TRBJ2-1; D is ambiguous. CDR1 and CDR2 (germline): SEHNR, FQNEAQ (reference sequence). The CDR3 consists of 11 residues. The ends were cut back, 6 bases at V and 10 bases at J, with 10 bases in the middle. CDR3 loop: CASSLTPEQFF. The DNA of the CDR3 is TGTGCCAGCAGTCTCACTCCGGAGCAGTTCTTC.

This clone was found once. The chain combines TRBV19 with TRBJ1-1, with 11 bases that match TRBD1. The CDR3 spans 15 residues. Germline CDR1 and CDR2: LNHDA and SQIVND (reference sequence). Trimming at V came to 8 bases and at J to 5 bases, leaving 10 bases not matched to a gene. This chain's CDR3 is CASGVGQGAGTEAFF. The CDR3 nucleotides are TGTGCCAGTGGCGTCGGACAGGGGGCGGGGACTGAAGCTTTCTTT.

Here the CDR3 reads CASSLAHGTGDSPLHF. CDR3 bases: TGCGCCAGCAGCTTGGCCCACGGGACAGGGGATTCACCCCTCCACTTT. The rearrangement uses TRBV5-1 and TRBJ1-6; TRBD1 matches at 10 bases. V shed 0 bases and J 8 bases; nucleotides not matched to a gene: 5. The length of the CDR3 is 16 residues. Germline assignment: CDR1 SGHRS and CDR2 YFSETQ.

This clone occurred once. The chain carries TRBV19 and TRBJ2-3, with TRBD2 matching over 8 bases. The germline V gene has CDR1 LNHDA and CDR2 SQIVND (reference sequence). With V trimmed by 5 bases and J by 0 bases, 7 bases remained unmatched. This CDR3 contains 16 residues. The CDR3 coding sequence is TGTGCCAGTAGTTTCACTAGCGGAACTAGCACAGATACGCAGTATTTT. Its protein is CASSFTSGTSTDTQYF.

The rearrangement links TRBV19 to TRBJ2-1; 10 bases are a match to TRBD2. J lost 7 bases, V lost 2 bases, and 11 bases had no gene match. CDR1 and CDR2 from the germline V gene are LNHDA and SQIVND (reference sequence). This CDR3 region has 17 residues. Here the CDR3 reads CASSIILSSGRVNEQFF. The CDR3 DNA follows: TGTGCCAGTAGTATAATCCTCTCTAGCGGGAGAGTGAATGAGCAGTTCTTC.

The CDR3 coding sequence is TGTGCCAGCAGTCAGATTGGGACCCAGTACTTC. Its translation is CASSQIGTQYF. This chain joins TRBV6-4 and TRBJ2-5; no reliable D call. This CDR3 is built from 11 residues. V was trimmed by 5 bases and J by 7 bases, leaving 8 bases between them. Germline CDR1 reads MRHNA; CDR2 reads SNTAGT.

The count of this clone is one. V is TRBV5-6 and J is TRBJ2-5, with 8 bases that match TRBD1. Trimming took 1 base from V and 5 from J; bases not matched to a gene: 7. The V gene's germline CDR1 is SGHDT and CDR2 YYEEEE. The CDR3 totals 15 residues. Written as DNA, the CDR3 is TGTGCCAGCAGCTTGCGAAGGACAGGGATGGAGACCCAGTACTTC. Amino acid sequence: CASSLRRTGMETQYF.

This sequence joins TRBV7-9 and TRBJ2-1, with TRBD2 identical over 8 bases. The J segment lost 10 bases and the V segment lost 3 bases, leaving 5 bases of the junction unmatched. This CDR3 region has 13 residues. Germline assignment: CDR1 SEHNR and CDR2 FQNEAQ (reference sequence). The CDR3 protein is CASSLVSSGEQFF. DNA for the CDR3: TGTGCCAGCAGCTTGGTTTCTAGCGGGGAGCAGTTCTTC.